The 8 T cell receptor beta chains in this list originate from one sample, sequenced in a study of blood T cell repertoires in COVID-19. Assay used: immunoSEQ multiplex PCR; TCRdb lists only in-frame clones, some missing. Of around 420,000 clones in the sample, 70% to 90% were seen once. Material for sequencing was PBMCs or T cells enriched from blood (not recorded which). The receptors here all came from a woman aged 40 to 50 with acute COVID-19.

The chain recombines TRBV7-9 with TRBJ2-7; possible D gene TRBD1, 5 bases. V was pared by 8 bases and J by 3 bases, with 8 bases between. Germline assignment: CDR1 SEHNR and CDR2 FQNEAQ (reference sequence). The CDR3 is made up of 11 amino acids. The CDR3 DNA sequence: TGTGCCAGCGGTCAGGGCTACGAGCAGTACTTC. Its translation: CASGQGYEQYF.

The gene calls are TRBV9 and TRBJ2-3; 9 nucleotides line up with TRBD2. Looked up from germline, CDR1 is SGDLS and CDR2 is YYNGEE. Trimming took 0 bases from V and 0 from J; bases not matched to a gene: 14. The CDR3 totals 20 residues. DNA of the CDR3: TGTGCCAGCAGCGTAGAGGGCGGGGGGGCCCTCCATATGAGCACAGATACGCAGTATTTT. It translates to CASSVEGGGALHMSTDTQYF. Full variable domain (remainder filled in from reference TRBV9 and TRBJ2-3): DSGVTQTPKHLITATGQRVTLRCSPRSGDLSVYWYQQSLDQGLQFLIQYYNGEERAKGNILERFSAQQFPDLHSELNLSSLELGDSALYFCASSVEGGGALHMSTDTQYFGPGTRLTVL.

The gene calls are TRBV19 and TRBJ1-6; D is ambiguous. V gave up 0 bases and J gave up 7 bases, with 13 bases separating them. CDR3 size: 16 residues. Germline V gene sequence: CDR1 LNHDA, CDR2 SQIVND (reference sequence). DNA for the CDR3: TGTGCCAGTAGTATAGATCTATTGGGAGAAAATTCACCCCTCCACTTT. This sequence encodes CASSIDLLGENSPLHF.

The chain recombines TRBV5-4 with TRBJ2-2, with D maybe TRBD1 (5 bases). Trimming left V 3 bases short and J 5 bases short, with 5 bases between. The germline CDR1 and CDR2 sequences are SGHNT and YYREEE (reference sequence). The CDR3 runs to 12 residues. This chain's CDR3 is CASSSGTGELFF. CDR3 DNA sequence: TGTGCCAGCAGCTCAGGGACCGGGGAGCTGTTTTTT.

V usage is TRBV24-1 and J usage is TRBJ2-2, with a weak D call TRBD2 (5 bases). The V end lost 3 bases, the J end lost 5 bases, and 6 bases lay between the germline ends. The CDR3 length is 13 residues. CDR1 is KGHDR, CDR2 SFDVKD, per germline. The CDR3 sequence is CATSDAGTGELFF. The DNA of the CDR3 is TGTGCCACCAGTGATGCGGGTACCGGGGAGCTGTTTTTT.

The chain employs TRBV4-2 and TRBJ1-2, with 10 bases fitting TRBD1. Per the germline V gene, CDR1 is LGHNA and CDR2 is YNFKEQ. J gave up 7 bases and V 4 bases, and 3 bases lay outside the gene matches. This CDR3 contains 13 residues. The CDR3 DNA reads TGTGCCAGCAGCCCGGACAGGGGGTCTGGCTACACCTTC. It codes for CASSPDRGSGYTF.

This sequence joins TRBV5-4 and TRBJ1-4, with 7 bases matching TRBD1. Trimming at V came to 5 bases and at J to 6 bases, leaving 7 bases not matched to a gene. The CDR3 consists of 14 residues. Germline CDR1 and CDR2: SGHNT and YYREEE (reference sequence). DNA of the CDR3: TGTGCCAGCAGTAGGACAGGCGAGTATGAAAAACTGTTTTTT. Its translation is CASSRTGEYEKLFF.

The gene calls are TRBV4-2 and TRBJ2-1, with 10 nucleotides matching TRBD2. The germline V gene encodes CDR1 LGHNA and CDR2 YNFKEQ. The CDR3 extends over 16 amino acids. Trimming took 3 bases from V and 8 from J; bases not matched to a gene: 10. The CDR3 loop is CASSHPIAGGLDEQFF. The CDR3, as DNA: TGTGCCAGCAGCCACCCCATAGCGGGGGGTCTAGATGAGCAGTTCTTC.